Listed below are T cell receptor beta chains from one sample, sequenced in a study of cytomegalovirus exposure and HLA in healthy donors. TCRdb's table, derived via immunoSEQ multiplex PCR, lists solely in-frame clones and lacks some. The profile shows around 80,000 clones, around 79% of them singletons. Sequenced input: PBMCs. The receptors were sampled from a man in his forties in good health and CMV-seronegative. Both conserved end residues are part of each CDR3. A D gene is named only where the DNA matches it firmly. Clone size is shown for a subset of rows, as once, few, many or a class of expanded clone.

J	D	V	size	DNA	CDR3
TRBJ2-7	TRBD1	TRBV7-2	NA	TGTGCCAGCAGCGTGGGAACAGGGGGACCGAACGAGCAGTACTTC	CASSVGTGGPNEQYF
TRBJ1-3	NA	TRBV28	NA	TGTGCCAGCACGCCTCCGGGATCTGGAAACACCATATATTTT	CASTPPGSGNTIYF
TRBJ2-3	TRBD2	TRBV25-1	NA	TGTGCCACCACGGGACTAGCGGGAGTGGCGACAGATACGCAGTATTTT	CATTGLAGVATDTQYF
TRBJ1-2	NA	TRBV7-9	few	TGTTCCAGCAGCTTTGTGGTCAGTGGCTACACCTTC	CSSSFVVSGYTF
TRBJ1-2	NA	TRBV27	NA	TGTGCCAGCAGTTTATACGGGGGGACCCGCTATGGCTACACCTTC	CASSLYGGTRYGYTF
TRBJ2-7	TRBD1	TRBV19	NA	TGTGCCAGTAGTACCTCGGGACAGATCTACGAGCAGTACTTC	CASSTSGQIYEQYF
TRBJ1-3	TRBD1	TRBV6-5	few	TGTGCCAGCAGCGGACAGGGAACAGGTGGAAACACCATATATTTT	CASSGQGTGGNTIYF
TRBJ1-1	TRBD1	TRBV11-1	NA	TGTGCCAGCAGCTTGGGACAGGGGGGGACTGAAGCTTTCTTT	CASSLGQGGTEAFF
TRBJ1-1	TRBD1	TRBV7-6	NA	TGTGCCAGCAGCGGGACAGGGGTTGGACACACTGAAGCTTTCTTT	CASSGTGVGHTEAFF
TRBJ2-3	TRBD2	TRBV5-1	NA	TGCGCCAGCAGCGGGAGCGGGAGGGCCGGTACGCAGTATTTT	CASSGSGRAGTQYF
TRBJ1-1	NA	TRBV6-6	NA	TGTGCCAGCATCTTCGGGGGGGGGAACACTGAAGCTTTCTTT	CASIFGGGNTEAFF
TRBJ2-2	TRBD2	TRBV30	NA	TGTGCCTGGAGTGTTCGACTAGCGCTGAACACCGGGGAGCTGTTTTTT	CAWSVRLALNTGELFF
TRBJ1-2	NA	TRBV29-1	few	TGCAGCGTTGAACACACGAACTATGGCTACACCTTC	CSVEHTNYGYTF
TRBJ2-7	NA	TRBV29-1	NA	TGCAGCGCCGGGGACTCCTCCTACGAGCAGTACTTC	CSAGDSSYEQYF
TRBJ2-7	TRBD1	TRBV29-1	NA	TGCAGCGTTGAATGGACAGGGGGAGCCAAGTACTTC	CSVEWTGGAKYF
TRBJ2-1	NA	TRBV6-6	few	TGTGCCAGCAGCCGAGCCCGTCCCGGTGGTTCGAATGAGCAGTTCTTC	CASSRARPGGSNEQFF
TRBJ2-2	NA	TRBV28	NA	TGTGCCAGCAGTTTAGGGAGCAGAACGAACACCGGGGAGCTGTTTTTT	CASSLGSRTNTGELFF
TRBJ2-2	TRBD1	TRBV5-1	once	TGCGCCAGCAGCTCACAGGGGGGACACCGGGAGCTGTTTTTT	CASSSQGGHRELFF
TRBJ2-3	TRBD2	TRBV19	NA	TGTGCCAGTAGCCGGGACTACCCTCTGCCGCAGTATTTT	CASSRDYPLPQYF
TRBJ2-3	NA	TRBV29-1	NA	TGCAGCGTCTCTGGGGGCGCAACAGATACGCAGTATTTT	CSVSGGATDTQYF
TRBJ2-7	NA	TRBV13	NA	TGTGCCAGCAGCTTAGACTTATGGGGGCAAGGCGGCGAGCAGTACTTC	CASSLDLWGQGGEQYF
TRBJ2-5	NA	TRBV21-1	once	TGTGCCAGCAGCAAAGGGCCGGGGAAACTGTACCAAGAGACCCAGTACTTC	CASSKGPGKLYQETQYF
TRBJ2-1	TRBD2	TRBV4-3	NA	TGCGCCAGCAGCCAAGGACTAGCGGGGGTCAATGAGCAGTTCTTC	CASSQGLAGVNEQFF
TRBJ2-3	NA	TRBV2	NA	TGTGCCAGCAGGGCCAGGGAAAGAGATACGCAGTATTTT	CASRARERDTQYF
TRBJ2-7	TRBD2	TRBV27	few	TGTGCCAGCAGTTTAAGGTCGCTGGGGGGGGGAGGATCCTACGAGCAGTACTTC	CASSLRSLGGGGSYEQYF
TRBJ2-7	NA	TRBV7-2	NA	TGTGCCAGCAGCTTAGAGGGGGGGACTGGTTACTACGAGCAGTACTTC	CASSLEGGTGYYEQYF
TRBJ2-4	TRBD1	TRBV9	NA	TGTGCCAGCAGCGAGGGGACAGGGGACAAGTTGTACTTC	CASSEGTGDKLYF
TRBJ1-3	NA	TRBV2	NA	TGTGCCAGCAGTGGGGGCGAAAGGGAAAGAAACACCATATATTTT	CASSGGERERNTIYF
TRBJ2-1	NA	TRBV2	NA	TGTGCCAGCTTTGGGAGCCCGGTCTACAATGAGCAGTTCTTC	CASFGSPVYNEQFF
TRBJ2-7	TRBD1	TRBV10-3	NA	TGTGCCATCAGCCAACCCGGACAGGGTCCGAAGGCGTACGAGCAGTACTTC	CAISQPGQGPKAYEQYF
TRBJ2-7	TRBD2	TRBV28	NA	TGTGCCAGCAGTCGTTCACTGACGGCGAACCGGACTAGCGGGCCCCCCTACGAGCAGTACTTC	CASSRSLTANRTSGPPYEQYF
TRBJ1-1	NA	TRBV25-1	NA	TGTGCCAGCAGTGACTTGGGCTCCCCTGAAGCTTTCTTT	CASSDLGSPEAFF
TRBJ2-1	TRBD2	TRBV18	NA	TGTGCCAGCTCACCCCCTGGCGGGAGGTCCTACAATGAGCAGTTCTTC	CASSPPGGRSYNEQFF
TRBJ1-1	NA	TRBV9	NA	TGTGCCAGCAGCGTAGGCCGGAGGAACACTGAAGCTTTCTTT	CASSVGRRNTEAFF
TRBJ2-2	NA	TRBV5-1	NA	TGCGCCAGCAGTCAACTAACGTCGGCCGGGGAGCTGTTTTTT	CASSQLTSAGELFF
TRBJ2-5	TRBD1	TRBV19	once	TGTGCCAGTCGGGACAGGGGGCGGCAAGAGACCCAGTACTTC	CASRDRGRQETQYF
TRBJ2-7	NA	TRBV10-1	NA	TGCGCCAGCAGTGAGTCAGGGAGCTACGAGCAGTACTTC	CASSESGSYEQYF
TRBJ1-5	TRBD1	TRBV7-2	NA	TGTGCCAGCAGCCCGACAGGGGGCAATCAGCCCCAGCATTTT	CASSPTGGNQPQHF
TRBJ1-1	TRBD1	TRBV15	NA	TGTGCCACCAGCAGCGGACAGGGGGCGGTCACTGAAGCTTTCTTT	CATSSGQGAVTEAFF
TRBJ2-3	TRBD2	TRBV19	NA	TGTGCCAGTAGTCTAGCGGGAGGGTCGACAGATACGCAGTATTTT	CASSLAGGSTDTQYF
TRBJ1-1	NA	TRBV7-8	few	TGTGCCAGCAGCTTTGAGGGTTTGCAAGCTTTCTTT	CASSFEGLQAFF
TRBJ2-1	TRBD1	TRBV27	NA	TGTGCCAGCAGTCCGCGCAGGGGGTCGTTGCATGAGCAGTTCTTC	CASSPRRGSLHEQFF
TRBJ2-3	NA	TRBV6-1	few	TGTGCCAGCAGTACAGGGTCTGAGGGCACAGATACGCAGTATTTT	CASSTGSEGTDTQYF
TRBJ2-7	TRBD2	TRBV9	NA	TGTGCCAGCAGCCCTCGTCGGGAGGCGGGGGGCTCCTACGAGCAGTACTTC	CASSPRREAGGSYEQYF
TRBJ2-7	TRBD2	TRBV9	once	TGTGCCAGCAGCGTAGATGTAGCGGGAGGGTTAATTCACGAGCAGTACTTC	CASSVDVAGGLIHEQYF
TRBJ2-6	NA	TRBV7-2	NA	TGTGCCAGCAGTTCCACGAGGGCCAGCGGGGCCAACGTCCTGACTTTC	CASSSTRASGANVLTF
TRBJ2-5	NA	TRBV9	NA	TGTGCCAGCAGCGTAGGTTCCCCGTTCCCTCGGGAGACCCAGTACTTC	CASSVGSPFPRETQYF
TRBJ2-7	NA	TRBV7-2	NA	TGTGCCAGCAGCTCGGACAGATACGAGCAGTACTTC	CASSSDRYEQYF
TRBJ2-7	NA	TRBV5-6	NA	TGTGCCAGCAGCCTGGGGGGGCCGTCCGTCTACGAGCAGTACTTC	CASSLGGPSVYEQYF